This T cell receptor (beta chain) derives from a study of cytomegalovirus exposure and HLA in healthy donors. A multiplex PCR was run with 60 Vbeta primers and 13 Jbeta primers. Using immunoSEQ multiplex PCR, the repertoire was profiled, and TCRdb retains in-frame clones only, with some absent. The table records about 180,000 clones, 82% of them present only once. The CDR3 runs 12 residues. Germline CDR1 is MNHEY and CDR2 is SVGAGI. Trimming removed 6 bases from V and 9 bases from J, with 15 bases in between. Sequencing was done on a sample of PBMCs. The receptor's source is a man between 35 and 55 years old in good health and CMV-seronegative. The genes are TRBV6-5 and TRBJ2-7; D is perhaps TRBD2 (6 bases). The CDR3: CASRPGRGSQYF. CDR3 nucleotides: TGTGCCAGCAGGCCCGGGAGAGGGTCGCAGTACTTC.